This TCR beta chain originates from a study of cytomegalovirus exposure and HLA in healthy donors. Overall study results and limits: CMV serostatus was the sole immune exposure data available. Later on, a genetic analysis was performed. It linked a missense variant in DCLRE1C with V- and J-gene trimming of TCR beta. The authors later found HLA-associated TCR beta chains more clonally expanded than equally common others.

This CDR3 region has 14 residues. After removal of 6 bases from V and 9 bases from J, the junction contained 6 bases not matched to a gene. Germline lookup yields CDR1 SGHTA and CDR2 FQGNSA. Comments on this clone: Its antigen is currently unknown.

The primer mix had 60 Vbeta and 13 Jbeta primers. Using immunoSEQ multiplex PCR, the repertoire was profiled, and TCRdb retains in-frame clones only, with some absent. The sample carries about 45,000 clones, about two thirds recorded once. This chain joins TRBV7-2 and TRBJ1-6, with TRBD1 identical over 9 bases. The TCR sequence derives from a woman aged 30 to 39 in good health and CMV-seronegative. Sequencing used PBMCs. The CDR3 reads CASRRTGVTSPLHF. CDR3 in DNA: TGTGCCAGCAGGAGGACAGGGGTAACTTCACCCCTCCACTTT.